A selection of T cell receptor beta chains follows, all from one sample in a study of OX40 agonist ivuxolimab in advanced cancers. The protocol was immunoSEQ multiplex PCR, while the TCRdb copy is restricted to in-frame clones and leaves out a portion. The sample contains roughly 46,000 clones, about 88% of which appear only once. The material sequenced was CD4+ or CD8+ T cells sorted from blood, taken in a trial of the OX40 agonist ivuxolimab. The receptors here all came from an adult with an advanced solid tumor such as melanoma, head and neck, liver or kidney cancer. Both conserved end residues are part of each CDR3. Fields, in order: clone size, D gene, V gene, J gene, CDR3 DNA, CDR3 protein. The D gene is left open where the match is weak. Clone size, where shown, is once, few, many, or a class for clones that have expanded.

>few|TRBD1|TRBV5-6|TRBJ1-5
TGTGCCAGCAGCTTGGGGACAGGGATTCATCAGCCCCAGCATTTT
CASSLGTGIHQPQHF
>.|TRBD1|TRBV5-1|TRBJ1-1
TGCGCCAGCAGCTTGGCACCGGGACAGAGTGAAGCTTTCTTT
CASSLAPGQSEAFF
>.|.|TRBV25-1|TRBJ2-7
TGTGCCAGCAGTGAATCCACCCGCTGGCGATACTACGAGCAGTACTTC
CASSESTRWRYYEQYF
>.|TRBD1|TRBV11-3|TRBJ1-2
TGTGCCAGCAGCCCCGCAGGGGGGCATGGCTACACCTTC
CASSPAGGHGYTF
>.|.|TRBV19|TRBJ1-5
TGTGCCAGTAGTCCAGGACAGAGGCGAAATCAGCCCCAGCATTTT
CASSPGQRRNQPQHF
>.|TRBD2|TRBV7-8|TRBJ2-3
TGTGCCAGCAGCTTCCCTCTTAGCGGGGGGGGCACAGATACGCAGTATTTT
CASSFPLSGGGTDTQYF
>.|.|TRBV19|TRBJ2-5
TGTGCCAGTAGTATTCGAGGTTCGGCAGGGTCGGAGACCCAGTACTTC
CASSIRGSAGSETQYF
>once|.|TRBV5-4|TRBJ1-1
TGTGCCAGCAGCACCCGACAGGCCTCGAACACTGAAGCTTTCTTT
CASSTRQASNTEAFF
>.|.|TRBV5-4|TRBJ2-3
TGTGCCAGCAGCTCCGGACAGACTACAGATACGCAGTATTTT
CASSSGQTTDTQYF
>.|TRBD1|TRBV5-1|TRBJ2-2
TGCGCCAGCAGCCGCCCCGGGACAGGGAGGAACACCGGGGAGCTGTTTTTT
CASSRPGTGRNTGELFF
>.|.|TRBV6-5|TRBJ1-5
TGTGCCAGCAGTCGCCGATGGGGCAACAATCAGCCCCAGCATTTT
CASSRRWGNNQPQHF
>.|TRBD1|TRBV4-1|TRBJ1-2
TGCGCCAGCAGCCAAAGGACAGGGGAAGGCTATGGCTACACCTTC
CASSQRTGEGYGYTF
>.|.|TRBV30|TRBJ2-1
TGTGCCTGGAGTGTACCATTCCGGGCTAATGAGCAGTTCTTC
CAWSVPFRANEQFF
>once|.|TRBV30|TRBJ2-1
TGTGCCTGGAGTGTAAGGTCCGACAATGAGCAGTTCTTC
CAWSVRSDNEQFF
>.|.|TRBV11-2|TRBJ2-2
TGTGCCAGCACTCTGGGGTGGACCGGGGAGCTGTTTTTT
CASTLGWTGELFF
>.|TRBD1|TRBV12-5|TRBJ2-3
TGTGCTAGTGCCTTCGGGGACAGGGCACCATCCACGCAGTATTTT
CASAFGDRAPSTQYF
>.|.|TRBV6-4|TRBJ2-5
TGTGCCAGCAGAACCCCGTATGGGACGGGACGGACAAGGGAGACCCAGTACTTC
CASRTPYGTGRTRETQYF
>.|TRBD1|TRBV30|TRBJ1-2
TGTGCCTGGAGACCCGGATGGGACAGGGGTTTCACCTATGGCTACACCTTC
CAWRPGWDRGFTYGYTF
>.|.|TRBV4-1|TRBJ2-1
TGCGCCAGCAGCCAAGAAATGCGGAATGAGCAGTTCTTC
CASSQEMRNEQFF
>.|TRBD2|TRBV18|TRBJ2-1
TGTGCCAGCTCACAAGTCGGCGGGAGTACTTGGAATGAGCAGTTCTTC
CASSQVGGSTWNEQFF
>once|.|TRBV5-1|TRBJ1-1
TGCGCCAGCAGCTTGGACAACACTGAAGCTTTCTTT
CASSLDNTEAFF
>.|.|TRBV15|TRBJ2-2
TGTGCCACCAGCAAAGGAGACTACACCGGGGAGCTGTTTTTT
CATSKGDYTGELFF
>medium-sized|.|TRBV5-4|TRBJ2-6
TGTGCCAGCAGCTTGGGCCTAACGGGAGCGGCTGGGGCCAACGTCCTGACTTTC
CASSLGLTGAAGANVLTF
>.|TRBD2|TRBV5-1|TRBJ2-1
TGCGCCAGCAGCCTGGGACTAGCGGGAAAACATGAGCAGTTCTTC
CASSLGLAGKHEQFF
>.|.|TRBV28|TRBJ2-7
TGTGCCAGCAGTTTGACCTACGAGCAGTACTTC
CASSLTYEQYF
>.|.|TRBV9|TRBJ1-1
TGTGCCAGCAGCGTAGGGGGATGGGTGGGTACTGAAGCTTTCTTT
CASSVGGWVGTEAFF
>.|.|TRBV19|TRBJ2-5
TGTGCCAGTAGTAAGATACCGTACCAAGAGACCCAGTACTTC
CASSKIPYQETQYF
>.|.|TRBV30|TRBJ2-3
TGTGCCTGGCGCCGCCCGGGGAGCTCGCAGCGGGATACGCAGTATTTT
CAWRRPGSSQRDTQYF
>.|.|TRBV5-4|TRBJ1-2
TGTGCCAGCAGCCGTGACAGGCTAGCCAACTATGGCTACACCTTC
CASSRDRLANYGYTF
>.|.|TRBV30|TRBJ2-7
TGTGCCTGGAGTCGTAGCGGAACCTACGAGCAGTACTTC
CAWSRSGTYEQYF
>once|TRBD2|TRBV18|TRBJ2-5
TGTGCCAGCTCACCACCTCTAGGAGGGAGGGAGACCCGGTACTTC
CASSPPLGGRETRYF
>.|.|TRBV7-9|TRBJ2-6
TGTGCCAGCAGCTTAGCCGCGGGGGCCAACGTCCTGACTTTC
CASSLAAGANVLTF
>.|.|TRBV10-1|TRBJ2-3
TGCGCCAGCAGTGATAGTTTTGTTCAGGGGAATACGCAGTATTTT
CASSDSFVQGNTQYF
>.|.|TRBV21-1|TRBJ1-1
TGTGCCAGCAGCAAAGGAGCTCGACAGTGGGAAGCTTTCTTT
CASSKGARQWEAFF
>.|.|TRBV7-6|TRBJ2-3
TGTGCCAGCAGCCTAATGGGGAGAGGTAGCACAGATACGCAGTATTTT
CASSLMGRGSTDTQYF
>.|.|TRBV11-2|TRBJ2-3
TGTGCCAGCAGCTTAGAGGGCCTGACAGATACGCAGTATTTT
CASSLEGLTDTQYF
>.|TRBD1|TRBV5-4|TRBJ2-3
TGTGCCAGCAGCTCTGGACAGGAGGATACGCAGTATTTT
CASSSGQEDTQYF
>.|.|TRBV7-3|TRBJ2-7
TGTGCCAGCAGCTTAAAGCAAGGCTACGAGCAGTACTTC
CASSLKQGYEQYF
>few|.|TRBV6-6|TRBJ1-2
TGTGCCAGCAGTTACGCCAACTATGGCTACACCTTC
CASSYANYGYTF
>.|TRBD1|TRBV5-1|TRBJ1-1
TGCGCCAGCAGCTTGGCGGGACAGGGGCCTGAAGCTTTCTTT
CASSLAGQGPEAFF
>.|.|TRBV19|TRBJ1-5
TGTGCCAGTAGTATAGTTGGTGGGGCCCAGCATTTT
CASSIVGGAQHF
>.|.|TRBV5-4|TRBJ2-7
TGTGCCAGCAGCTTGGAGCCTAGAACCGAGCAGTACTTC
CASSLEPRTEQYF
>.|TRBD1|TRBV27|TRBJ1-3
TGTGCCAGCAGCCAGACAGGGGTGTTCTCTGGAAACACCATATATTTT
CASSQTGVFSGNTIYF
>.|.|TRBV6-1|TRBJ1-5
TGTGCCAGCAGTGCCTTACAGGGTCAGCCCCAGCATTTT
CASSALQGQPQHF
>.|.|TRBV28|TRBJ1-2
TGTGCCAGCAGTTTGAGGGGGGCCTATGGCTACACCTTC
CASSLRGAYGYTF